This T cell receptor beta chain was observed in a study of CD8 T cells in ankylosing spondylitis. This clonotype was seen a few times. The antigen is undetermined. Making use of molecular barcodes, quantitative 5'-RACE generated TCR beta libraries. TCRdb re-analysed the 5' RACE reads in MiXCR, keeping a single row per CDR3 protein. The sample lists about 500,000 distinct CDR3 sequences, more than 9.5% seen once, with approximately 7% in the top ten. Study-level findings and limits: Reports say disease-linked clones showed up significantly more in matched ankylosing spondylitis synovial fluid. Within peripheral blood, clones linked to disease were CD8+ and relatively rare. There was a TCR beta motif, made of several highly homologous variants, that appeared characteristic of ankylosing spondylitis blood.

V lost 4 bases to trimming and J lost 3 bases; unmatched junction nucleotides: 19. Germline loops: CDR1 LGHDT, CDR2 YNNKEL (reference sequence). The CDR3 sequence is 20 residues long. The receptor comes from a male donor with ankylosing spondylitis. The sample consisted of blood, either unsorted or a sorted T cell fraction (not recorded which). The genes are TRBV3-1 and TRBJ1-4, with TRBD1 matching 8 bases. The CDR3 loop is CASSPSSRGRVFRANEKLFF. In DNA, the CDR3 is TGTGCCAGCAGCCCCTCCTCCAGGGGGCGCGTATTTCGGGCTAATGAAAAACTGTTTTTT.